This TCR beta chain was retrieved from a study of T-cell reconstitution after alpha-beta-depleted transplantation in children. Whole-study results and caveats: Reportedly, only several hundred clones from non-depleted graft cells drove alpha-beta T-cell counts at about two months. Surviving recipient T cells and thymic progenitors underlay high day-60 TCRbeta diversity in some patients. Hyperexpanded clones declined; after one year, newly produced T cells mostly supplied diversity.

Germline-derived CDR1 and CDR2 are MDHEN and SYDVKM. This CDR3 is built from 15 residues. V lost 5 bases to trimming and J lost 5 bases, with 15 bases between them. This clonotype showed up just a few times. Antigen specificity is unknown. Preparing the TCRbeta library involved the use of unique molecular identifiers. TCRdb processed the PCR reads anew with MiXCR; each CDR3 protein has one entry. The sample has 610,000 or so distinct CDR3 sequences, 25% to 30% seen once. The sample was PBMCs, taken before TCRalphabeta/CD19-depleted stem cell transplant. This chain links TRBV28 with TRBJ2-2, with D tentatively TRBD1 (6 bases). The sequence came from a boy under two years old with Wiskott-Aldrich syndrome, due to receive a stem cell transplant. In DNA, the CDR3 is TGTGCCAGCAGTAGTGGCAGGGGAGAGACCGGGGAGCTGTTTTTT. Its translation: CASSSGRGETGELFF.